This T cell receptor beta chain was recovered during a study of radiation and T cells in renal cell carcinoma. Study as a whole: Nephrectomy followed 15 Gy stereotactic body radiation by 4 weeks. Study-level results: Without pretreatment biopsies, baseline tumor clonotype presence was undetermined. Top tumor clonotypes rose in blood 2 weeks post-radiation, then contracted.

Time point of the sample: baseline pretreatment blood. The sample's treatment: 15 Gy SBRT to primary tumor, nephrectomy 4 weeks later. Radiation-treated patients gave blood at baseline, week 2 and week 4. V gave up 5 bases and J gave up 4 bases, with 12 bases separating them. The CDR3 totals 14 residues. Germline V CDR1 and CDR2: SGHTA, FQGNSA. Turning to this clone: Its antigen is unidentified.

This table comes from immunoSEQ multiplex PCR, and its TCRdb copy is limited to in-frame clones, with some not included. Of approximately 100,000 clones in the sample, around nine tenths were seen once. This sequence was found in a man in his forties or fifties with renal cell carcinoma. J is TRBJ1-3 and V is TRBV7-2, with D possibly being TRBD1 (5 bases). Sequencing used blood, obtained from a patient whose treatment included radiotherapy and nephrectomy. As DNA, the CDR3 is TGTGCCAGCAGCCCGACAGTTCCCGGAAACACCATATATTTT. Translating it yields CASSPTVPGNTIYF.